This entry lists 5 T cell receptor beta chains sequenced from one sample in a study of CD8+CD57+ T cells in acquired aplastic anemia. An expansion of CD8+CD57+ cells by flow cytometry had been shown in patients chosen for sequencing. Genomic DNA acted as the template from which TCR beta VDJ combination and CDR3 sequence profiling were carried out. TCRdb re-called the reads through MiXCR, storing one row per CDR3 protein. Counted here are just over 150,000 distinct CDR3 sequences, 40% to 50% occurring once; the ten biggest clones make up over 25%. Sequenced input: sorted CD4+, CD8+, or CD8+CD57+ T cells (not recorded which) from PBMCs. The receptor set was obtained from a human donor with aplastic anemia.

The gene calls are TRBV15 and TRBJ1-4; possible D gene TRBD1, 6 bases. The CDR3 consists of 15 residues. Trimming took 5 bases from V and 7 from J, leaving 17 bases between them. Germline lookup yields CDR1 LNHNV and CDR2 YYDKDF (reference sequence). The CDR3 loop is CATSEGGAGGEKLFF. The CDR3 nucleotides read TGTGCCACCAGCGAGGGGGGGGCAGGCGGTGAAAAACTGTTTTTT.

This sequence joins TRBV19 and TRBJ1-5; weak D call: TRBD1 (6 bases). CDR1 is LNHDA, CDR2 SQIVND, per germline (reference sequence). The CDR3 is made up of 16 amino acids. The V end was cut by 1 base, the J end by 7 bases, with 17 bases between. Written as DNA, the CDR3 is TGTGCCAGTAGTATAGGGGGGCGCAGAGGGAACCAGCCCCAGCATTTT. Protein product: CASSIGGRRGNQPQHF.

This clonotype has ten or more counts. This sequence joins TRBV6-5 and TRBJ1-2; D is possibly TRBD1 (6 bases). This CDR3 is built from 14 residues. Germline values: CDR1 MNHEY, CDR2 SVGAGI. Between the trimmed V and J ends, which lost 7 bases and 2 bases, there was a span of 14 bases. The CDR3 loop reads CASTDGGANYGYTF. The CDR3 DNA reads as TGTGCCAGCACCGACGGGGGGGCGAACTATGGCTACACCTTC.

V and J are TRBV5-4 and TRBJ2-7, with D perhaps TRBD2 (6 bases). CDR3 length: 15 amino acids. Germline lookup yields CDR1 SGHNT and CDR2 YYREEE (reference sequence). V lost 4 bases and J lost 2, with 16 bases in between. In nucleotides, the CDR3 is TGTGCCAGCAGCCCCGGGACTCCTGGGCCCTACGAGCAGTACTTC. Its translation is CASSPGTPGPYEQYF.

This clonotype showed up many times. V and J are TRBV20-1 and TRBJ2-1; D call uncertain. The CDR3 runs 14 residues. V lost 5 bases, J lost 8 bases, and 19 bases lay in between. The germline V gene has CDR1 DFQATT and CDR2 SNEGSKA (reference sequence). CDR3 region: CSAPPSPAWDEQFF. The CDR3 coding sequence is TGCAGTGCTCCCCCGAGTCCCGCTTGGGATGAGCAGTTCTTC.